Listed below are T cell receptor beta chains from one sample, sequenced in a study of vaccination effects on CD4 cells after COVID-19. Which antigens these TCRs recognize remains unknown. Repertoires were generated with immunoSEQ multiplex PCR, while TCRdb's copy carries only in-frame clones and drops some. The table lists tens of thousands of clones, more than 70% of them singletons. The material sequenced was CD4+ T cells from PBMCs cultured with HCoV-229E spike peptides, taken after COVID-19 vaccination. The source is a human donor who received a COVID-19 vaccine. Both conserved end residues are part of each CDR3. The D gene is left open where the match is weak. The listing skips clone size in some rows; elsewhere it reads once, few, many or a size class.

V	D	J	size	CDR3	DNA
TRBV6-5	TRBD1	TRBJ1-2	.	CASSYSFTGVDGYTF	TGTGCCAGCAGTTACTCGTTCACAGGGGTGGACGGCTACACCTTC
TRBV5-1	TRBD1	TRBJ1-1	.	CASSSQGAGDTEAFF	TGCGCCAGCAGCTCACAGGGGGCGGGCGACACTGAAGCTTTCTTT
TRBV18	TRBD1	TRBJ2-3	.	CASSPDRGIADTQYF	TGTGCCAGCTCACCAGACAGGGGTATCGCAGATACGCAGTATTTT
TRBV5-6	.	TRBJ2-3	.	CASSLGDIAPDTQYF	TGTGCCAGCAGCTTGGGGGACATCGCCCCAGATACGCAGTATTTT
TRBV19	TRBD1	TRBJ1-1	.	CASSAVQGLTEAFF	TGTGCCAGTAGTGCCGTACAGGGGTTGACTGAAGCTTTCTTT
TRBV24-1	.	TRBJ2-6	once	CATSDPSSGANVLTF	TGTGCCACCAGTGATCCAAGCTCTGGGGCCAACGTCCTGACTTTC
TRBV19	TRBD2	TRBJ2-3	.	CASSTGYYLAGTTDTQYF	TGTGCCAGTAGTACCGGTTACTACTTAGCGGGCACCACAGATACGCAGTATTTT
TRBV7-2	TRBD1	TRBJ1-2	.	CASSEDRQNGYTF	TGTGCCAGCAGCGAGGACAGGCAGAATGGCTACACCTTC
TRBV2	TRBD1	TRBJ2-1	.	CASSASGTGSFF	TGTGCCAGCAGCGCAAGCGGGACAGGGTCGTTCTTC
TRBV29-1	.	TRBJ2-3	few	CSVDRGLGDTQYF	TGCAGCGTTGATCGTGGGCTTGGAGATACGCAGTATTTT
TRBV21-1	.	TRBJ1-1	.	CARNRASAFF	TGTGCCCGGAACAGGGCCTCAGCTTTCTTT
TRBV4-1	.	TRBJ2-6	.	CASSQDYGRAGSGANVLTF	TGCGCCAGCAGCCAAGATTATGGGCGGGCCGGCTCTGGGGCCAACGTCCTGACTTTC
TRBV6-2/TRBV6-3	TRBD1	TRBJ2-2	.	CASSQSRDRARTGELFF	TGTGCCAGCAGCCAGTCCCGGGACAGGGCGAGAACCGGGGAGCTGTTTTTT
TRBV2	TRBD1	TRBJ2-2	.	CASTDRGDTGELFF	TGTGCCAGCACTGACAGGGGGGACACCGGGGAGCTGTTTTTT
TRBV5-5	.	TRBJ1-3	.	CASSLDRWAGNTIYF	TGTGCCAGCAGCTTGGATCGGTGGGCTGGAAACACCATATATTTT
TRBV10-2	.	TRBJ1-2	.	CASSDGRRNYGYTF	TGCGCCAGCAGTGACGGCCGGAGAAACTATGGCTACACCTTC
TRBV20-1	.	TRBJ2-5	.	CSAGVVLGGETQYF	TGCAGTGCTGGTGTGGTCCTAGGAGGAGAGACCCAGTACTTC
TRBV4-1	.	TRBJ1-3	.	CASSQMGGPRNTIYF	TGCGCCAGCAGCCAAATGGGGGGCCCTCGAAACACCATATATTTT
TRBV18	.	TRBJ1-1	few	CASFFTHSAEAFF	TGTGCCAGCTTCTTCACTCACTCGGCTGAAGCTTTCTTT
TRBV6-4	.	TRBJ1-2	once	CASSETRGYGYTF	TGTGCCAGCAGTGAAACCAGGGGCTATGGCTACACCTTC
TRBV28	TRBD1	TRBJ1-4	.	CASTLTGQGNGKLFF	TGTGCCAGCACCTTGACAGGGCAAGGGAATGGTAAACTGTTTTTT
TRBV7-2	.	TRBJ1-5	.	CASSFGGNQPQHF	TGTGCCAGCAGCTTCGGGGGGAATCAGCCCCAGCATTTT
TRBV6-2/TRBV6-3	.	TRBJ2-3	.	CASSYPGTHRTDTQYF	TGTGCCAGCAGTTACCCCGGGACCCACCGCACAGATACGCAGTATTTT
TRBV5-1	.	TRBJ2-5	.	CASSLVPGALQETQYF	TGCGCCAGCAGCTTGGTGCCAGGGGCCCTACAAGAGACCCAGTACTTC
TRBV2	TRBD2	TRBJ2-5	.	CASRRLAGIQETQYF	TGTGCCAGCAGGAGACTAGCGGGGATTCAAGAGACCCAGTACTTC
TRBV6-2/TRBV6-3	.	TRBJ2-5	.	CASSPHMAAQETQYF	TGTGCCAGCAGCCCCCACATGGCTGCCCAAGAGACCCAGTACTTC
TRBV10-3	TRBD1	TRBJ1-2	once	CATGQGVGYGYTF	TGTGCCACCGGACAGGGTGTGGGCTATGGCTACACCTTC
TRBV5-1	.	TRBJ2-5	.	CASSAPYGGQETQYF	TGCGCCAGCAGCGCCCCGTATGGAGGCCAAGAGACCCAGTACTTC
TRBV6-5	.	TRBJ1-4	.	CASRSWAGGGEKLFF	TGTGCCAGCAGATCCTGGGCGGGAGGGGGTGAAAAACTGTTTTTT
TRBV6-5	.	TRBJ2-4	.	CASQNDGSRVIQYF	TGTGCCAGCCAGAACGACGGATCCCGCGTCATTCAGTACTTC
TRBV4-1	TRBD2	TRBJ2-6	.	CASSQTPERGPGGGANVLTF	TGCGCCAGCAGCCAAACCCCCGAGCGGGGGCCTGGTGGAGGGGCCAACGTCCTGACTTTC
TRBV10-1	.	TRBJ1-3	.	CASSARGANTIYF	TGCGCCAGCAGTGCGAGAGGAGCTAACACCATATATTTT
TRBV6-5	.	TRBJ2-3	.	CASSYSTSRTQYF	TGTGCCAGCAGTTACTCTACGTCGCGAACGCAGTATTTT
TRBV29-1	TRBD2	TRBJ2-3	.	CSVARQPSGGTSSTDTQYF	TGCAGCGTTGCAAGACAACCTAGCGGGGGGACCTCTAGCACAGATACGCAGTATTTT
TRBV6-2/TRBV6-3	TRBD2	TRBJ2-3	.	CASSTSGGVADTQYF	TGTGCCAGCAGTACTAGCGGGGGGGTTGCAGATACGCAGTATTTT
TRBV6-5	TRBD1	TRBJ1-2	.	CASHEKSQGAKGYTF	TGTGCCAGCCATGAAAAGTCACAGGGGGCGAAGGGCTACACCTTC
TRBV12-5	.	TRBJ2-6	.	CASEGSGANVLTF	TGTGCTAGTGAAGGGTCCGGGGCCAACGTCCTGACTTTC
TRBV3-1/TRBV3-2	.	TRBJ2-2	.	CASSQVGGPGANTGELFF	TGTGCCAGCAGCCAAGTAGGGGGTCCGGGGGCGAACACCGGGGAGCTGTTTTTT
TRBV5-5	TRBD1	TRBJ2-4	.	CASSFNRGKNIQYF	TGTGCCAGCAGCTTTAACAGGGGCAAAAACATTCAGTACTTC
TRBV5-1	.	TRBJ1-1	.	CASTPSGEWNTEAFF	TGCGCCAGCACCCCCTCCGGGGAATGGAACACTGAAGCTTTCTTT
TRBV3-1/TRBV3-2	TRBD1	TRBJ1-2	.	CASSRLGTGAGGYTF	TGTGCCAGCAGCCGATTAGGGACAGGGGCAGGTGGCTACACCTTC
TRBV19	TRBD2	TRBJ2-5	few	CASSTTAGVQETQYF	TGTGCCAGTAGTACAACAGCGGGAGTCCAAGAGACCCAGTACTTC
TRBV5-1	.	TRBJ1-1	.	CASSLAAANTEAFF	TGCGCCAGCAGCTTAGCGGCGGCGAACACTGAAGCTTTCTTT
TRBV6-5	TRBD1	TRBJ1-2	.	CASSYARQGRDYTF	TGTGCCAGCAGTTATGCCCGACAGGGGAGAGACTACACCTTC
TRBV3-1/TRBV3-2	TRBD1	TRBJ2-2	.	CASSPVGFGGQGETGELFF	TGTGCCAGCAGCCCCGTCGGCTTCGGGGGACAGGGAGAAACCGGGGAGCTGTTTTTT
TRBV5-1	.	TRBJ1-6	.	CASSLFAWGGNSPLHF	TGCGCCAGCAGCTTGTTTGCTTGGGGTGGAAATTCACCCCTCCACTTT
TRBV7-3	TRBD2	TRBJ2-2	few	CASSRTSGYTGELFF	TGTGCCAGCAGCCGGACTAGCGGTTACACCGGGGAGCTGTTTTTT
TRBV24-1	TRBD2	TRBJ2-3	.	CATSDASGGGTDTQYF	TGTGCCACCAGTGATGCCTCGGGGGGAGGGACAGATACGCAGTATTTT
TRBV30	TRBD2	TRBJ2-1	.	CAWALGGNEQFF	TGTGCCTGGGCCCTGGGAGGGAATGAGCAGTTCTTC
TRBV6-5	.	TRBJ1-4	.	CASRGTLTNEKLFF	TGTGCCAGCAGAGGGACATTAACTAATGAAAAACTGTTTTTT